This TCR beta chain derives from a study of CD8+CD57+ T cells in acquired aplastic anemia. Concerning this clonotype: One end of the junction fails to match germline, which may point to a read error.

Patients chosen for sequencing had shown CD8+CD57+ cell expansion by flow cytometry. Genomic DNA provided the template from which TCR beta VDJ and CDR3 profiles were obtained. From the reads, TCRdb called clonotypes with MiXCR, one entry per CDR3 protein. This table holds some 120,000 distinct CDR3 sequences, about 43% found once. Germline lookup yields CDR1 MNHEY and CDR2 SMNVEV (reference sequence). This CDR3 contains 16 residues. This sequence originates from a human donor with aplastic anemia. What was sequenced was sorted CD4+, CD8+, or CD8+CD57+ T cells (not recorded which) from PBMCs. The rearrangement joins TRBV27 to TRBJ1-1; TRBD1 aligns across 8 bases. The CDR3 DNA reads as TGTGCCAGCAGTCCCCACAGGACAGGGAAGAACACTGAAGCTCTCTTT. Translating gives CASSPHRTGKNTEALF.